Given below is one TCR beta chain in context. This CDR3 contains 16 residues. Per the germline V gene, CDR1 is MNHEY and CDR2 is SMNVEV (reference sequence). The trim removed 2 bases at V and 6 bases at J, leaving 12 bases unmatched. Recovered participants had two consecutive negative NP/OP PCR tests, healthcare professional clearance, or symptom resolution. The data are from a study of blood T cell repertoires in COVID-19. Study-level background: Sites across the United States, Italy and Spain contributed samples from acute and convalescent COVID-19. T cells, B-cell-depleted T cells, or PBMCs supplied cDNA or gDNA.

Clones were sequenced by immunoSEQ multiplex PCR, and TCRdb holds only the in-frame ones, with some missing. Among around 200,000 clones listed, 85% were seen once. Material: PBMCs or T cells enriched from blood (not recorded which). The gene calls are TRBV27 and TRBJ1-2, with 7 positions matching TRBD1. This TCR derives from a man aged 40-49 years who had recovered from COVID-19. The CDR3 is CASSLREETGNHGYTF. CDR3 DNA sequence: TGTGCCAGCAGTTTACGTGAAGAGACAGGGAATCATGGCTACACCTTC.